The sample holds many counts of the clone carrying this TCR beta chain. What it recognizes is unknown. Amplification of TCR beta CDR3 regions used RNA as the template. TCR CDR3 underwent first-round RT-PCR with the HTBI primer set. Via MiXCR, TCRdb re-called the multiplex PCR reads, giving one row per CDR3 protein. The table includes a few hundred thousand distinct CDR3 sequences, less than 15% detected once. The data were obtained in a study of T cells in Graves' hyperthyroidism and ophthalmopathy. Study-wide results and limits: In simple terms, a model built on 13 V-J features told ophthalmopathy apart from stable hyperthyroidism. Also found in blood were most expanded thyroid clonotypes above 0.001.

The CDR3 consists of 14 residues. Germline CDR1 is SNHLY and CDR2 is FYNNEI. V lost 4 bases to trimming and J lost 8 bases, with 15 bases between them. The receptor comes from a woman aged 18 to 35 with Graves' hyperthyroidism. Sequencing was performed on blood. This chain connects TRBV2 to TRBJ2-1; no firm D call. The CDR3 region is CASSVRQASDEQFF. The CDR3 bases are TGTGCCAGCAGTGTCCGGCAGGCCTCGGATGAGCAGTTCTTC.